The sequence of this T cell receptor (beta chain) was determined in a study of blood T cell repertoires in COVID-19. Turning to the study itself: Acute and convalescent COVID-19 specimens originated in the United States, Italy and Spain. PBMCs, B-cell-depleted T cells, or T cells provided the cDNA or gDNA that made up the material.

CDR1 and CDR2 from the germline V gene are WSHSY and SAAADI. V shed 6 bases and J 3 bases; nucleotides not matched to a gene: 5. This CDR3 has 14 amino acids. Study processing details: Reference gene primer amplification in the assay estimated nucleated cell counts. Sequenced by immunoSEQ multiplex PCR; TCRdb stores in-frame clones only, minus some. For V, J and clone size, that table is used; D and trimming come from the DNA. Among 150,000 to 200,000 clones listed, approximately 80% were seen once. The sequence derives from a man in his fifties or sixties who had recovered from COVID-19. Sequencing input: peripheral blood. The chain joins TRBV10-2 to TRBJ2-7; TRBD2 aligns across 10 bases. CDR3 sequence reads: CASRLAGDGYEQYF. The CDR3 DNA sequence: TGCGCCAGCAGGCTAGCGGGAGATGGCTACGAGCAGTACTTC.